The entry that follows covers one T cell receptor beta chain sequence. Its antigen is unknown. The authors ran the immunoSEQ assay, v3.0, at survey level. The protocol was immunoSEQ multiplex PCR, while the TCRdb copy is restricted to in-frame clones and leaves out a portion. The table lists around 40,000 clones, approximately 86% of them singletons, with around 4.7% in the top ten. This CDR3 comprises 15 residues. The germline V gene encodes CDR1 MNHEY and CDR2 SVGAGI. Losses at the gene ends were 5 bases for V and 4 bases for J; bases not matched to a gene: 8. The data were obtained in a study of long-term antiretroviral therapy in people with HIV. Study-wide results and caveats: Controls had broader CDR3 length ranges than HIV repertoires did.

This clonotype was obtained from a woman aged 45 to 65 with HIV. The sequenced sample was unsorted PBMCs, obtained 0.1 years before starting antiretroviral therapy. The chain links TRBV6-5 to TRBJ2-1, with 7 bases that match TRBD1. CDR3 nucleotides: TGTGCCAGCAGTCTCAGTTCAGGGGGATACAATGAGCAGTTCTTC. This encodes CASSLSSGGYNEQFF.